This T cell receptor beta chain was recovered during a study of T cells expressing NK-cell markers. The CDR3 extends over 13 amino acids. TCRdb re-analyzed the 5' RACE reads; it lists each CDR3 protein once, without DNA. Its table records around 380,000 distinct CDR3 sequences. This chain links TRBV12-3 or TRBV12-4 with TRBJ2-5; TCRdb's D call of TRBD1 is untestable without DNA. Sequencing used blood T cells: a sorted CD56 or NKG2C T cell subset, CD4+ or CD8+ T cells, or bulk PBMC T cells (not recorded which). This clonotype was sampled from a woman aged 45-59 years in good health. The CDR3 loop is CASSLVEAPLQYF.